The 11 T cell receptor beta chains in this list originate from one sample, sequenced in a study of blood T cell repertoires in COVID-19. This table comes from immunoSEQ multiplex PCR, and its TCRdb copy is limited to in-frame clones, with some not included. The sample has over 200,000 clones; around 85% are singletons. The sample consisted of peripheral blood. These receptors all stem from a human donor in a cohort sampled during active COVID-19.

With respect to this clone: One junction end does not reproduce the germline sequence, and a read error may be involved. This chain connects TRBV7-3 to TRBJ2-2; 7 positions match TRBD1. CDR1 and CDR2 (germline): SGHTA, FQGTGA. The CDR3 spans 15 residues. For the CDR3, the DNA is TGTGCCAGCAGCCTAACGACAGGGCTCACCGGGGAGCTGTTTTTT. This translates into CASSLTTGLTGELFF.

The rearrangement links TRBV14 to TRBJ1-1; no definite D call. The CDR3 totals 13 residues. In germline, CDR1 is SGHDN, CDR2 FVKESK. Trimming cost V 5 bases and J 1 base, with 8 bases left between them. CDR3 residues: CASSRAGNTEAFF. The CDR3 DNA is TGTGCCAGCAGCAGGGCGGGGAACACTGAAGCTTTCTTT.

The V call is TRBV12-3 or TRBV12-4, the J call TRBJ2-1; 8 bases agree with TRBD1. V dropped 6 bases and J dropped 4; count of bases not matched to a gene: 2. This CDR3 is 13 amino acids long. CDR3 coding DNA: TGTGCCAGCAGAAGACAGGGGTACAATGAGCAGTTCTTC. Protein sequence: CASRRQGYNEQFF.

The chain carries TRBV18 and TRBJ2-7; 7 bases map to TRBD1. The CDR3 extends over 12 amino acids. In germline, CDR1 is KGHSH, CDR2 LQKENI. Germline trimming cut 8 bases from V and 3 bases from J; bases unmatched to any gene: 4. CDR3 coding DNA: TGTGCCAGCGCGACAGGGATCTACGAGCAGTACTTC. Residues: CASATGIYEQYF.

The rearrangement uses TRBV28 and TRBJ1-1, with 8 bases lining up with TRBD1. With 5 bases clipped from V and 6 bases from J, the junction kept 5 bases outside the gene matches. This CDR3 spans 13 amino acids. Germline assignment: CDR1 MDHEN and CDR2 SYDVKM. DNA of the CDR3: TGTGCCAGCAGTACCTACAGGGGGGCTGAAGCTTTCTTT. It is translated as CASSTYRGAEAFF.

The V gene is TRBV4-2, the J gene TRBJ2-7; tentatively, D is TRBD1 (7 bases). V dropped 0 bases and J dropped 7 bases, with 16 bases sitting between them. The CDR3 runs to 15 residues. In germline, CDR1 is LGHNA, CDR2 YNFKEQ. CDR3 in DNA: TGTGCCAGCAGCCAAGAGGAGGGGGCCACCTGGGAGCAGTACTTC. Protein sequence: CASSQEEGATWEQYF.

This sequence joins TRBV14 and TRBJ1-1, with TRBD1 identical over 7 bases. From germline, CDR1 is SGHDN and CDR2 FVKESK. The ends lost 3 bases at V and 4 bases at J; junction bases unmatched: 5. The length of the CDR3 is 14 residues. DNA of the CDR3: TGTGCCAGCAGCCACTTACAGGGGACCACTGAAGCTTTCTTT. Translating gives CASSHLQGTTEAFF.

The V gene is TRBV27, the J gene TRBJ2-7; D may be TRBD1 (5 bases). V dropped 5 bases and J dropped 4 bases, with 15 bases sitting between them. CDR1 and CDR2 (germline): MNHEY, SMNVEV (reference sequence). The CDR3 is 14 residues long. The DNA for the CDR3 is TGTGCCAGCAGTCTGACAGTTATACCGTACGAGCAGTACTTC. This codes for CASSLTVIPYEQYF.

The chain combines TRBV28 with TRBJ2-3, with D unclear. The germline V gene has CDR1 MDHEN and CDR2 SYDVKM. This CDR3 region has 12 residues. V lost 6 bases and J 6 bases, leaving 10 bases between the germline ends. Here the CDR3 reads CASSSKMDTQYF. CDR3 sequence (DNA): TGTGCCAGCAGCTCTAAGATGGATACGCAGTATTTT.

The chain joins TRBV28 to TRBJ1-2; 8 bases agree with TRBD1. CDR1 is MDHEN, CDR2 SYDVKM, per germline. J gave up 5 bases and V 4 bases, and 6 bases lay outside the gene matches. This CDR3 is built from 14 residues. The CDR3 DNA sequence: TGTGCCAGCAGTTCCTCCGGGACAGGATATGGCTACACCTTC. It is translated as CASSSSGTGYGYTF.

The chain joins TRBV4-2 to TRBJ2-7; 10 bases are shared with TRBD2. The V gene end was trimmed by 5 bases and the J gene end by 3 bases; junction bases not matched to a gene: 7. Germline V gene lookup returns CDR1 LGHNA and CDR2 YNFKEQ. This CDR3 contains 15 residues. CDR3 DNA: TGTGCCAGCAGCGGACGACTAGCGGGTTTCTACGAGCAGTACTTC. Its translation is CASSGRLAGFYEQYF.